This T cell receptor beta chain was found in a study of T cell responses to AZD1222 COVID-19 vaccine. Study summary: Doses given second, at about 4 or about 12 weeks, were pooled. General observations from the study: Nearly half of unique spike-specific TCRs reportedly avoided B.1.351 and B.1.1.7 mutated regions. Baseline seropositivity occurred in only six AZD1222 recipients. Females made up more of the donors, who were largely white British, and clonal diversity may have come out too low.

About this clone itself: The antigen is undetermined.

Germline lookup yields CDR1 SGHDT and CDR2 YYEEEE. The CDR3 spans 16 residues. Deletions cut 4 bases from V and 6 bases from J, with 19 bases between. The table came from immunoSEQ multiplex PCR; TCRdb's copy has only in-frame clones and leaves some out. The sample holds 110,000 to 150,000 clones, approximately 90% seen once. The material was peripheral blood, obtained on day 0 of AZD1222 vaccination. The V call is TRBV5-6, the J call TRBJ1-4; maybe TRBD1 (6 bases). This TCR derives from an adult in good health. The CDR3 region is CASSGLGGALDEKLFF. CDR3 DNA: TGTGCCAGCAGCGGCCTTGGGGGGGCGTTGGATGAAAAACTGTTTTTT.